The clone carrying this T cell receptor beta chain has just one count. The data originate from a study of T cell changes during pregnancy in multiple sclerosis. The germline gives CDR1 SGHRS, CDR2 YFSETQ. The length of the CDR3 is 15 residues. Trimming cost V 4 bases and J 5 bases; bases outside gene matches: 6. Some clones are missing from TCRdb's copy, which holds only in-frame ones; the method was immunoSEQ multiplex PCR. The sample records under 50,000 clones, around 92% being singletons. The V gene is TRBV5-1, the J gene TRBJ2-1, with 10 bases aligning to TRBD1. The material was CD8+ T cells from peripheral blood mononuclear cells, obtained in the third trimester of pregnancy. The TCR comes from a female donor with multiple sclerosis, enrolled in a pregnancy study. For the CDR3, the DNA is TGCGCCAGCAGCGAATCCGGGACAGGGGACAATGAGCAGTTCTTC. It yields the protein CASSESGTGDNEQFF.